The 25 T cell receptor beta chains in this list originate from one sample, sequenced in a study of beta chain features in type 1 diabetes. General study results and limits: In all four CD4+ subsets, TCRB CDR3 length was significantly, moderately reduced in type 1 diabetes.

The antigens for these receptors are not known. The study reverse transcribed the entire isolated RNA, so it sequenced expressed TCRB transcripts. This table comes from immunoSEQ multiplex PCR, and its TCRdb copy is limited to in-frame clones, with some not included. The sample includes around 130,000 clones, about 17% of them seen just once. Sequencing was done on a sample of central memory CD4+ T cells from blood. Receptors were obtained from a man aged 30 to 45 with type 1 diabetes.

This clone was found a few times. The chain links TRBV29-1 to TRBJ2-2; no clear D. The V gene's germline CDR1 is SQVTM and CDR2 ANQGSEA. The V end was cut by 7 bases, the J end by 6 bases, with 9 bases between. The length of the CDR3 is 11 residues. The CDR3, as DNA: TGCAGCGGTGGCCGGGCCGGGGAGCTGTTTTTT. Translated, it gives CSGGRAGELFF.

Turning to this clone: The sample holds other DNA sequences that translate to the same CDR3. The CDR3 spells CASSLIGNGETQYF. The CDR3 bases are TGTGCCAGCAGTTTAATAGGGAACGGGGAGACCCAGTACTTC. V gene TRBV28 combines with J gene TRBJ2-5; D is ambiguous. There are 14 residues in the CDR3. Trimming removed 2 bases at V and 5 bases at J, with 12 bases between. Germline V gives CDR1 MDHEN, CDR2 SYDVKM.

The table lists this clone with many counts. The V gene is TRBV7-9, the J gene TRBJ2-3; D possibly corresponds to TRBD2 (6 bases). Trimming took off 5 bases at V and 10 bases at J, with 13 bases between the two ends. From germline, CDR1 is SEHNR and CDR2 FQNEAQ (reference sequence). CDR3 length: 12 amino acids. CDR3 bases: TGTGCCAGCAGCCGACCCCGGGACTCGCAGTATTTT. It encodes CASSRPRDSQYF.

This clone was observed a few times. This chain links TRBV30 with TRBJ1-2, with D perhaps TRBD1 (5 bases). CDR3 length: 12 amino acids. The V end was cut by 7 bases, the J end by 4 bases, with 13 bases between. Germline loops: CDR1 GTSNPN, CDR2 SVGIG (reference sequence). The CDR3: CASSTDTYGYTF. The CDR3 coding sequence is TGTGCCTCCTCGACAGATACCTATGGCTACACCTTC.

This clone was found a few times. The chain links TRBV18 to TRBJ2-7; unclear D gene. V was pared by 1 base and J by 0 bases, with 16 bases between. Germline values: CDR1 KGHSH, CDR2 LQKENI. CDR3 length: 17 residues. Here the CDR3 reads CASSPQVVSGSSYEQYF. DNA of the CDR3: TGTGCCAGCTCACCACAGGTAGTTTCTGGTAGCTCCTACGAGCAGTACTTC.

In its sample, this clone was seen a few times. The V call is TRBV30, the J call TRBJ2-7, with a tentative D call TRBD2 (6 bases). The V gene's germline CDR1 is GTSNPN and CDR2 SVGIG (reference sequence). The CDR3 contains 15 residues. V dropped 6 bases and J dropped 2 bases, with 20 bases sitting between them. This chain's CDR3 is CACNEVGTGAYEQYF. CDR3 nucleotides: TGTGCCTGCAATGAAGTGGGGACGGGAGCCTACGAGCAGTACTTC.

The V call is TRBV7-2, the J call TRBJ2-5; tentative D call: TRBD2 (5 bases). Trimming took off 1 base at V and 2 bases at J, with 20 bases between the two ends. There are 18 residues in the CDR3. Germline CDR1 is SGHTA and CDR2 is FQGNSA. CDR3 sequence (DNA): TGTGCCAGCAGCTTAGAGTCACGGGGATCTTTCTTACAAGAGACCCAGTACTTC. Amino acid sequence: CASSLESRGSFLQETQYF. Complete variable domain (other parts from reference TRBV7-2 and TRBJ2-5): GAGVSQSPSNKVTEKGKDVELRCDPISGHTALYWYRQSLGQGLEFLIYFQGNSAPDKSGLPSDRFSAERTGGSVSTLTIQRTQQEDSAVYLCASSLESRGSFLQETQYFGPGTRLLVL.

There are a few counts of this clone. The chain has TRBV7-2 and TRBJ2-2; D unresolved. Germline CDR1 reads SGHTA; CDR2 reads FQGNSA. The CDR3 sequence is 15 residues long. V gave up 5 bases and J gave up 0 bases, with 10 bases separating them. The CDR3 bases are TGTGCCAGCAGCCTCACGAGTTCGAACACCGGGGAGCTGTTTTTT. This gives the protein CASSLTSSNTGELFF. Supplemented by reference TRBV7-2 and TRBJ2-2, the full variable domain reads GAGVSQSPSNKVTEKGKDVELRCDPISGHTALYWYRQSLGQGLEFLIYFQGNSAPDKSGLPSDRFSAERTGGSVSTLTIQRTQQEDSAVYLCASSLTSSNTGELFFGEGSRLTVL.

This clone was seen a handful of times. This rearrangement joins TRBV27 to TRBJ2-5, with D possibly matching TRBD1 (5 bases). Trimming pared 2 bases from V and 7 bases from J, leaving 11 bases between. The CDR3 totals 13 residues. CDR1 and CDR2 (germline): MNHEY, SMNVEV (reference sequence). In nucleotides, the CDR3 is TGTGCCAGCAGTTTAATGGGGCAGGCGACCCAGTACTTC. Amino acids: CASSLMGQATQYF.

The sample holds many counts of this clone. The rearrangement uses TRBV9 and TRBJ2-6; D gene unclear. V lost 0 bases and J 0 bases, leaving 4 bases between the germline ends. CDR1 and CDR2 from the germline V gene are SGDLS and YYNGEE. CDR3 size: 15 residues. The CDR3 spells CASSVVHSGANVLTF. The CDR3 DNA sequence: TGTGCCAGCAGCGTAGTCCACTCTGGGGCCAACGTCCTGACTTTC.

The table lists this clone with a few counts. The CDR3 DNA reads TGTGCCAGCAGCCGGCCCGGGTTTAACGAGCAGTACTTC. It encodes CASSRPGFNEQYF. The chain links TRBV7-9 to TRBJ2-7; no reliable D call. The germline V and J ends were trimmed by 5 bases and 5 bases, with 13 bases remaining between them. Germline loops: CDR1 SEHNR, CDR2 FQNEAQ (reference sequence). This CDR3 has 13 amino acids. The whole variable domain, filled in from reference TRBV7-9 and TRBJ2-7, reads DTGVSQNPRHKITKRGQNVTFRCDPISEHNRLYWYRQTLGQGPEFLTYFQNEAQLEKSRLLSDRFSAERPKGSFSTLEIQRTEQGDSAMYLCASSRPGFNEQYFGPGTRLTVT.

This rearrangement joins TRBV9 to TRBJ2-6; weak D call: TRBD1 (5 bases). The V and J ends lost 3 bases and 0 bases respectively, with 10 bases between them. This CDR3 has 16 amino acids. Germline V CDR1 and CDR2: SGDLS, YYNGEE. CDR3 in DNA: TGTGCCAGCAGCGCGACAGATTTCTCTGGGGCCAACGTCCTGACTTTC. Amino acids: CASSATDFSGANVLTF.

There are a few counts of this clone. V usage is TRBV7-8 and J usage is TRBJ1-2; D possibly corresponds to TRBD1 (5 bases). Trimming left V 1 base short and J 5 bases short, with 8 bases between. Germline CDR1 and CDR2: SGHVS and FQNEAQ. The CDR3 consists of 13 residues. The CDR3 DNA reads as TGTGCCAGCAGCTTAGTACAGGAATATGGCTACACCTTC. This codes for CASSLVQEYGYTF.

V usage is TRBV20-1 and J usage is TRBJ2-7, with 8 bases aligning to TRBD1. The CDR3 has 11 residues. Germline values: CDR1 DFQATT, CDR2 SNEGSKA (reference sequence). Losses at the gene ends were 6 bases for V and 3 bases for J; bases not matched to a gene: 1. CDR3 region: CSAGQGYEQYF. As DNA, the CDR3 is TGCAGTGCCGGACAGGGCTACGAGCAGTACTTC.

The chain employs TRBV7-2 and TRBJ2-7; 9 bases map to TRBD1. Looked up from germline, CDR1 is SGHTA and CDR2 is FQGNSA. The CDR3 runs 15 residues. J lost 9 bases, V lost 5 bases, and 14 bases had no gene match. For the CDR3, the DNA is TGTGCCAGCAGCGCCCAGACCACAACAGGGGGCGCGCAGTACTTC. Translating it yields CASSAQTTTGGAQYF.

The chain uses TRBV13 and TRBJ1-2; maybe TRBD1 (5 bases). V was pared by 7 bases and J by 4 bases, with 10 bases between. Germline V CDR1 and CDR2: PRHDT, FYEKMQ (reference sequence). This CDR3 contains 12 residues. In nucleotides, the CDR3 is TGTGCCAGCACCCGGACATCCTATGGCTACACCTTC. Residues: CASTRTSYGYTF.

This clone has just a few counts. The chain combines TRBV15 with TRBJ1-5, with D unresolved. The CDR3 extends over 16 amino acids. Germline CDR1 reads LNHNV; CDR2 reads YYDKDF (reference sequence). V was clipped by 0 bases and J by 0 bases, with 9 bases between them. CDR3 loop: CATSRDYGDSNQPQHF. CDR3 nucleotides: TGTGCCACCAGCAGAGATTACGGAGATAGCAATCAGCCCCAGCATTTT.

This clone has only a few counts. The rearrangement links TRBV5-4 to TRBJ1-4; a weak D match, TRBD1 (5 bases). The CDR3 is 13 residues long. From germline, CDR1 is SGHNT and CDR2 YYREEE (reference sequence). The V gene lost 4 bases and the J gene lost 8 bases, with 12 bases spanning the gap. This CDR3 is CASSPRVSEKLFF. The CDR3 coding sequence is TGTGCCAGCAGCCCCAGGGTCAGCGAAAAACTGTTTTTT.

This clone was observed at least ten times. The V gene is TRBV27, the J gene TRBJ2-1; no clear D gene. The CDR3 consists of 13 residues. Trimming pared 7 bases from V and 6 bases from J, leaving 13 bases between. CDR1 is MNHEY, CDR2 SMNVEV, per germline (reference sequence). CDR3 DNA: TGTGCCAGCATTAGGATCGGTAGCAATGAGCAGTTCTTC. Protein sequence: CASIRIGSNEQFF.

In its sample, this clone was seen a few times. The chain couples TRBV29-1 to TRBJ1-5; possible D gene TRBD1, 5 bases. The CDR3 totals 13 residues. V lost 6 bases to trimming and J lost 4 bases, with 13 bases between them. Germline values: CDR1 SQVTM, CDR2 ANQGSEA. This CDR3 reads CSVQQDANQPQHF. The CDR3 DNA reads TGCAGCGTCCAACAGGATGCTAATCAGCCCCAGCATTTT.

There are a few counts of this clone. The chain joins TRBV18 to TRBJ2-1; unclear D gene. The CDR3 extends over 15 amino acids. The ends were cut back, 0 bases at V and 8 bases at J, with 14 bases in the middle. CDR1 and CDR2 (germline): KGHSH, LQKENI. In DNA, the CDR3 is TGTGCCAGCTCACCACCGTACGGTGGGTCGGATGAGCAGTTCTTC. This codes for CASSPPYGGSDEQFF.

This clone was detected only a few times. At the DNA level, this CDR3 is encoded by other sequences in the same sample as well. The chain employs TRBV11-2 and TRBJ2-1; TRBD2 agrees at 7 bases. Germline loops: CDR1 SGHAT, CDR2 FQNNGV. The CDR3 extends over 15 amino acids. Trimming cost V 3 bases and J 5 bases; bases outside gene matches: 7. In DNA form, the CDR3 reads TGTGCCAGCAGCTTGGGGCTAGCGGAAAACAATGAGCAGTTCTTC. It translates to CASSLGLAENNEQFF.

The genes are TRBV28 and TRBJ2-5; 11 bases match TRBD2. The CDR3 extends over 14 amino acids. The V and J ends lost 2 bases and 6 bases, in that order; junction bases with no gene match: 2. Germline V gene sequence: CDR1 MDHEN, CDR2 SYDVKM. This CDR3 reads CASSLPSGGKTQYF. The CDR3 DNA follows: TGTGCCAGCAGTTTACCTAGCGGGGGGAAGACCCAGTACTTC. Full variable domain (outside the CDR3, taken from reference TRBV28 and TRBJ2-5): DVKVTQSSRYLVKRTGEKVFLECVQDMDHENMFWYRQDPGLGLRLIYFSYDVKMKEKGDIPEGYSVSREKKERFSLILESASTNQTSMYLCASSLPSGGKTQYFGPGTRLLVL.

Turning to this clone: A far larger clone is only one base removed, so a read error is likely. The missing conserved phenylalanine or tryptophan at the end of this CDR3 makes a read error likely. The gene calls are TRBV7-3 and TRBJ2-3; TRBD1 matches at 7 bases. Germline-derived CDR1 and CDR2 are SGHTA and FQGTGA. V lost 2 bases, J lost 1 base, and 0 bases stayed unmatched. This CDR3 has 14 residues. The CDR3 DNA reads TGTGCCAGCAGCTTAGGACAGGGCACAGATACGCAGTATCTT. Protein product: CASSLGQGTDTQYL.

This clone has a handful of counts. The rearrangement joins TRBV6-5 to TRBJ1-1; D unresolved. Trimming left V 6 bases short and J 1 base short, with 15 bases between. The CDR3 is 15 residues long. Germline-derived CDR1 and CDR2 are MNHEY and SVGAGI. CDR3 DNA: TGTGCCAGCAGCCGTACGGCCCTCAAGAACACTGAAGCTTTCTTT. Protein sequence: CASSRTALKNTEAFF.